This TCR beta chain originates from a study of T cell responses to AZD1222 COVID-19 vaccine. Study outcomes and limitations: Repertoires were obtained solely post-peak T cell response. Donors were largely white British and mainly female; clonal diversity was possibly underestimated.

Worth noting for this clone: Its antigen is still unknown.

Repertoires were generated with immunoSEQ multiplex PCR, while TCRdb's copy carries only in-frame clones and drops some. The sample has some 130,000 clones, around 90% seen once. This sequence originates from an adult who received the AZD1222 COVID-19 vaccine. Source: peripheral blood, taken 28 days after the second AZD1222 dose.

CDR3 amino acids: CASSQDILGGNEQFF. CDR3 nucleotides: TGTGCCAGCAGCCAAGACATCCTGGGGGGCAATGAGCAGTTCTTC. The V and J genes are TRBV28 and TRBJ2-1, with D perhaps matching TRBD2 (6 bases). The CDR3 has 15 residues. Germline V lookup: CDR1 MDHEN, CDR2 SYDVKM. Deletions cut 6 bases from V and 6 bases from J, with 18 bases between.